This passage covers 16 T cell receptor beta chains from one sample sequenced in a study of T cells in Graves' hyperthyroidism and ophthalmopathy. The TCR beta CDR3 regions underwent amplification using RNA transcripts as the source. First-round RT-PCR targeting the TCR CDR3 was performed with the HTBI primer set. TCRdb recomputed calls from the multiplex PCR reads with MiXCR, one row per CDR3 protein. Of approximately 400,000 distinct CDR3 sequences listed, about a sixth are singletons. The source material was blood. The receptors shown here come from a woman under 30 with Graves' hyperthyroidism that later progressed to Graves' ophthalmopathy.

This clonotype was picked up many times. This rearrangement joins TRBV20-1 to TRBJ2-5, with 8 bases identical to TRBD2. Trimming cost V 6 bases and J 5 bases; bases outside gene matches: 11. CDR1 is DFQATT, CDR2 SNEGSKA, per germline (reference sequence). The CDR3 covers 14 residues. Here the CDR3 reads CSATTSGRRETQYF. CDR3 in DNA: TGCAGTGCCACGACCAGCGGGAGACGGGAGACCCAGTACTTC.

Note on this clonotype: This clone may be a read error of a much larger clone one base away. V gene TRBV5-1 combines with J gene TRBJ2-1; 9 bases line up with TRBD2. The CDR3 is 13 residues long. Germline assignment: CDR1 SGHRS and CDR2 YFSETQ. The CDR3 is CASSIGLANDQFF. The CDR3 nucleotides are TGCGCCAGCAGCATCGGACTAGCGAATGACCAGTTCTTC.

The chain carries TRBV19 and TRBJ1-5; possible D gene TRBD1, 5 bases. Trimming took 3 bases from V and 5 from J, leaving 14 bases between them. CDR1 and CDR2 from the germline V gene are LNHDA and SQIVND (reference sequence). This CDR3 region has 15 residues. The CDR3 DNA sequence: TGTGCCAGTAGTATCTCCATCGGGGGACATCAGCCCCAGCATTTT. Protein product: CASSISIGGHQPQHF.

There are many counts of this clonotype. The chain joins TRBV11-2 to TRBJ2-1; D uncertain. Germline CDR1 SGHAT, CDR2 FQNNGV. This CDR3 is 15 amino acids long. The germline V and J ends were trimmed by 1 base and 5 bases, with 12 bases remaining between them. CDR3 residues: CASSLVGFLDNEQFF. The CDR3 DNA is TGTGCCAGCAGCTTAGTGGGATTTCTGGACAATGAGCAGTTCTTC.

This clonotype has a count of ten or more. Written as DNA, the CDR3 is TGTGCCAGCAGCCCCCCGGGGATAGAGCAGTACTTC. This translates into CASSPPGIEQYF. V usage is TRBV7-9 and J usage is TRBJ2-7; D perhaps matches TRBD2 (5 bases). Looked up from germline, CDR1 is SEHNR and CDR2 is FQNEAQ (reference sequence). The CDR3 has 12 amino acids. The ends were cut back, 5 bases at V and 7 bases at J, with 12 bases in the middle.

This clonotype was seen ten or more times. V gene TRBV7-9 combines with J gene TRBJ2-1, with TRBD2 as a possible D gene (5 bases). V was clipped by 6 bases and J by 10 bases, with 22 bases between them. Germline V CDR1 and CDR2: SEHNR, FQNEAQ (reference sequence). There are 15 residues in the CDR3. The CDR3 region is CASRPPSGSLEEQFF. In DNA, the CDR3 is TGTGCCAGCAGACCCCCCAGCGGTAGTCTGGAGGAGCAGTTCTTC. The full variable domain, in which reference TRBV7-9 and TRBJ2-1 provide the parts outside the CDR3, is DTGVSQNPRHKITKRGQNVTFRCDPISEHNRLYWYRQTLGQGPEFLTYFQNEAQLEKSRLLSDRFSAERPKGSFSTLEIQRTEQGDSAMYLCASRPPSGSLEEQFFGPGTRLTVL.

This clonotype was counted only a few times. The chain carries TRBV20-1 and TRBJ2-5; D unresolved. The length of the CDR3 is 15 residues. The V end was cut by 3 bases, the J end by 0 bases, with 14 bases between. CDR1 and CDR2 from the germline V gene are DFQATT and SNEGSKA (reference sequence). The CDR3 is CSASGFPRHQETQYF. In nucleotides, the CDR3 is TGCAGTGCTAGTGGTTTTCCGCGGCACCAAGAGACCCAGTACTTC.

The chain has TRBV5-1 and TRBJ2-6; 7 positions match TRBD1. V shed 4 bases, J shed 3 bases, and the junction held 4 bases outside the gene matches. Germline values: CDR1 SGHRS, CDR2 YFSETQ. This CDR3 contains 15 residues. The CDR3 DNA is TGCGCCAGCAGCGCACAGGGGTTTGGGGCCAACGTCCTGACTTTC. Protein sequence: CASSAQGFGANVLTF.

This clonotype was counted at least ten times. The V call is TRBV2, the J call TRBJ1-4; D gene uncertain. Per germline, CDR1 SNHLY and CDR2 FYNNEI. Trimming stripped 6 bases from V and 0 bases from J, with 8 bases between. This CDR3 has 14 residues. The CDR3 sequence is CASSSGATNEKLFF. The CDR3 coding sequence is TGTGCCAGCAGCTCCGGTGCAACTAATGAAAAACTGTTTTTT. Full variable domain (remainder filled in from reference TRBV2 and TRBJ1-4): EPEVTQTPSHQVTQMGQEVILRCVPISNHLYFYWYRQILGQKVEFLVSFYNNEISEKSEIFDDQFSVERPDGSNFTLKIRSTKLEDSAMYFCASSSGATNEKLFFGSGTQLSVL.

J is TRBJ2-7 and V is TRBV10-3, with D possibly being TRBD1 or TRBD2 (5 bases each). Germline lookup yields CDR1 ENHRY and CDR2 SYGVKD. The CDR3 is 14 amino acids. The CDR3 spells CATMGTENKYEQYF. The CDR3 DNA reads TGTGCTACCATGGGGACGGAGAACAAGTACGAGCAGTACTTC.

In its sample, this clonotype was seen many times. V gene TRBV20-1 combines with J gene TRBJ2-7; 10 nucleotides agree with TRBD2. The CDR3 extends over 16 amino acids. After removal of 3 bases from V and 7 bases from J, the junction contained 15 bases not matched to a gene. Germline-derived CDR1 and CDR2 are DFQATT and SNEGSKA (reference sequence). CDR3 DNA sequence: TGCAGTGCTAGTAGATGGTTAGCGGGAGGTTCCGATGAGCAGTACTTC. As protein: CSASRWLAGGSDEQYF.

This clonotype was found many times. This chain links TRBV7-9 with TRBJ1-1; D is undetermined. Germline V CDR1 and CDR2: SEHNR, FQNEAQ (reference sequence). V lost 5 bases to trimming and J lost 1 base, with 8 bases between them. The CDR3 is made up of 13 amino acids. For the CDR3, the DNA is TGTGCCAGCAGCCAGTACCAGAACACTGAAGCTTTCTTT. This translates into CASSQYQNTEAFF.

DNA of the CDR3: TGTGCCAGCAGCTTAGGGGACCCCGTTTCCTACGAGCAGTACTTC. The encoded protein is CASSLGDPVSYEQYF. The chain links TRBV7-9 to TRBJ2-7, with D perhaps being TRBD1 or TRBD2 (5 bases each). Germline values: CDR1 SEHNR, CDR2 FQNEAQ (reference sequence). The CDR3 runs 15 residues. The V end was cut by 1 base, the J end by 1 base, with 11 bases between.

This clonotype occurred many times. The CDR3 protein is CASSARTSGTTYEQYF. Here the CDR3 DNA reads TGTGCCAGCAGCGCGAGGACTAGCGGGACTACCTACGAGCAGTACTTC. The V and J genes are TRBV7-9 and TRBJ2-7, with 12 bases aligning to TRBD2. The germline CDR1 and CDR2 sequences are SEHNR and FQNEAQ (reference sequence). The CDR3 is made up of 16 amino acids. V lost 5 bases to trimming and J lost 2 bases; unmatched junction nucleotides: 7. The full variable domain, with the rest looked up from reference TRBV7-9 and TRBJ2-7, is DTGVSQNPRHKITKRGQNVTFRCDPISEHNRLYWYRQTLGQGPEFLTYFQNEAQLEKSRLLSDRFSAERPKGSFSTLEIQRTEQGDSAMYLCASSARTSGTTYEQYFGPGTRLTVT.

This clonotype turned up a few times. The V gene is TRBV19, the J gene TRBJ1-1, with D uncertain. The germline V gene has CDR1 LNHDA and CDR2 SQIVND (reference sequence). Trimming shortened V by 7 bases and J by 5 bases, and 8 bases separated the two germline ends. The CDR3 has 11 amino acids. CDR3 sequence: CASIAGTEAFF. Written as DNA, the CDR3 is TGTGCCAGTATAGCAGGTACTGAAGCTTTCTTT. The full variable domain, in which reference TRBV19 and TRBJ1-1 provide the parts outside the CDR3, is DGGITQSPKYLFRKEGQNVTLSCEQNLNHDAMYWYRQDPGQGLRLIYYSQIVNDFQKGDIAEGYSVSREKKESFPLTVTSAQKNPTAFYLCASIAGTEAFFGQGTRLTVV.

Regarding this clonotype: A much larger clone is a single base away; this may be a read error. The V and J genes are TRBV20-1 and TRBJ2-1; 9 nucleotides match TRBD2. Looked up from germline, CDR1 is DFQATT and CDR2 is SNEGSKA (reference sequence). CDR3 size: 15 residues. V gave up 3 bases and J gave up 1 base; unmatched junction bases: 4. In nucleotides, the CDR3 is TGCAGTGCTAGGATTAGCGGGAGTTCCTACAATGAGCAGTTCTTC. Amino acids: CSARISGSSYNEQFF.